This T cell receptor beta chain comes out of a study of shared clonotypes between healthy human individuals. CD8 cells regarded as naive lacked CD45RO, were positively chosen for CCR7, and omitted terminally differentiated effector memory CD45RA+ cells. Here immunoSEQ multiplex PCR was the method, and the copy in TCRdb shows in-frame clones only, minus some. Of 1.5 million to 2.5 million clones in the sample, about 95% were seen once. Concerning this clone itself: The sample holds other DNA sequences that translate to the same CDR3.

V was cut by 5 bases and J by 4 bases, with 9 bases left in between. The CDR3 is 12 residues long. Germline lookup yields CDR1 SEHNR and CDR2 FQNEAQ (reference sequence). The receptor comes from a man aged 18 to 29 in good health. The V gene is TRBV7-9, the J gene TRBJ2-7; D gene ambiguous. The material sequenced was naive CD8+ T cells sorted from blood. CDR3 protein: CASSHGSYEQYF. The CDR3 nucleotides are TGTGCCAGCAGCCATGGTTCATACGAGCAGTACTTC.